Presented here are 13 T cell receptor beta chains from one specimen sequenced in a study of T cell changes during pregnancy in multiple sclerosis. The table came from immunoSEQ multiplex PCR; TCRdb's copy has only in-frame clones and leaves some out. The table has around 67,000 clones, approximately 92% seen once; the top ten hold less than 2.5%. Here the sequenced sample was peripheral blood, taken in the first trimester of pregnancy. The source is a female donor with multiple sclerosis, enrolled in a pregnancy study.

For this clone: One junction end does not reproduce the germline sequence, and a read error may be involved. The rearrangement uses TRBV7-7 and TRBJ2-5, with 12 nucleotides matching TRBD1. CDR3 length: 15 amino acids. Germline-derived CDR1 and CDR2 are SSHAT and FNYEAQ (reference sequence). The CDR3 DNA sequence: TGTGCTAGCAGCCCCGGGACAGGGGGCTTAGAGACCCAGTACTTC. Amino acid sequence: CASSPGTGGLETQYF.

This clone has a handful of counts. This chain uses TRBV27 with TRBJ2-5; TRBD2 might be the D (5 bases). V dropped 3 bases and J dropped 0 bases, with 8 bases sitting between them. Germline loops: CDR1 MNHEY, CDR2 SMNVEV (reference sequence). This CDR3 contains 14 residues. This CDR3 reads CASSLGGYQETQYF. CDR3 bases: TGTGCCAGCAGTTTGGGCGGGTACCAAGAGACCCAGTACTTC.

The chain employs TRBV7-6 and TRBJ2-1, with a tentative D call TRBD2 (6 bases). V dropped 5 bases and J dropped 10 bases, with 24 bases sitting between them. The germline V gene encodes CDR1 SGHVS and CDR2 FNYEAQ. The CDR3 contains 16 residues. CDR3 DNA: TGTGCCAGCAGCACGGCCTGGGACTCCAGTCGAGGCGAGCAGTTCTTC. Encoded protein: CASSTAWDSSRGEQFF.

The chain uses TRBV29-1 and TRBJ1-1; tentatively, D is TRBD1 (6 bases). V was shortened by 7 bases and J by 0 bases, with 12 bases between the two germline ends. The CDR3 extends over 13 amino acids. Per the germline V gene, CDR1 is SQVTM and CDR2 is ANQGSEA. The CDR3 spells CSARTDMNTEAFF. Written as DNA, the CDR3 is TGCAGCGCCCGGACAGACATGAACACTGAAGCTTTCTTT.

The gene calls are TRBV29-1 and TRBJ2-7; D not certain. Germline V gene sequence: CDR1 SQVTM, CDR2 ANQGSEA. V lost 5 bases and J lost 2, with 10 bases in between. The CDR3 has 12 residues. CDR3 bases: TGCAGCGTTTCGGAGTTTACCTACGAGCAGTACTTC. Its protein product is CSVSEFTYEQYF.

The chain uses TRBV6-6 and TRBJ1-4; 9 nucleotides agree with TRBD1. This CDR3 is 14 amino acids long. Germline assignment: CDR1 MNHNY and CDR2 SVGAGI (reference sequence). The trim removed 9 bases at V and 3 bases at J, leaving 5 bases unmatched. The CDR3 sequence: CASTGGGSNEKLFF. The CDR3 nucleotides are TGTGCCAGTACAGGGGGCGGTTCTAATGAAAAACTGTTTTTT.

The chain has TRBV4-2 and TRBJ2-3, with TRBD2 matching 8 bases. Germline values: CDR1 LGHNA, CDR2 YNFKEQ. This CDR3 contains 16 residues. V lost 0 bases, J lost 4 bases, and 6 bases stayed unmatched. The CDR3 spells CASSQDRAGVSDTQYF. DNA of the CDR3: TGTGCCAGCAGCCAAGATCGAGCGGGAGTGTCAGATACGCAGTATTTT.

This chain connects TRBV10-3 to TRBJ1-2, with 8 bases that match TRBD1. V shed 5 bases and J 2 bases; nucleotides not matched to a gene: 7. This CDR3 region has 15 residues. CDR1 and CDR2 (germline): ENHRY, SYGVKD. The chain's CDR3 is CAISNADRANYGYTF. The DNA of the CDR3 is TGTGCCATCAGTAACGCGGACAGGGCCAACTATGGCTACACCTTC.

The rearrangement uses TRBV5-8 and TRBJ2-5; 8 nucleotides align to TRBD1. From germline, CDR1 is SGHTS and CDR2 YDEGEE. CDR3 length: 16 amino acids. The V segment lost 3 bases and the J segment 0 bases; nucleotides outside the gene matches: 7. CDR3 nucleotide sequence: TGTGCCAGCAGCTCTTACCGGGACAGGTACCAAGAGACCCAGTACTTC. Protein sequence: CASSSYRDRYQETQYF.

The V gene is TRBV19, the J gene TRBJ2-4; TRBD1 matches at 8 bases. The germline V gene has CDR1 LNHDA and CDR2 SQIVND (reference sequence). V was pared by 4 bases and J by 2 bases, with 4 bases of the junction left unmatched. The CDR3 is 15 residues long. The CDR3 spells CASSKDRGPKNIQYF. The CDR3, as DNA: TGTGCCAGTAGTAAAGACAGGGGACCCAAAAACATTCAGTACTTC.

Written as DNA, the CDR3 is TGTGCCAGCAGTCCGGACAGGGCCATTGTGGGCTACACCTTC. Amino acids: CASSPDRAIVGYTF. The chain has TRBV7-8 and TRBJ1-2, with TRBD1 matching over 8 bases. CDR1 SGHVS and CDR2 FQNEAQ come from the germline V gene. J lost 8 bases, V lost 6 bases, and 11 bases had no gene match. This CDR3 is built from 14 residues.

In its sample, this clone was seen a few times. This rearrangement joins TRBV7-9 to TRBJ2-2, with D tentatively TRBD2 (6 bases). CDR3 size: 14 residues. V lost 3 bases and J lost 6, with 11 bases in between. Germline V lookup: CDR1 SEHNR, CDR2 FQNEAQ (reference sequence). The CDR3 bases are TGTGCCAGCAGCTTGCGGGAAGCCCCCGGGGAGCTGTTTTTT. Its protein is CASSLREAPGELFF.

The V gene is TRBV5-4, the J gene TRBJ2-2; 11 positions agree with TRBD2. This CDR3 is built from 15 residues. From germline, CDR1 is SGHNT and CDR2 YYREEE (reference sequence). The ends lost 3 bases at V and 4 bases at J; junction bases unmatched: 2. In DNA form, the CDR3 reads TGTGCCAGCAGCTCCGGGACTAGCGGCACCGGGGAGCTGTTTTTT. Its protein is CASSSGTSGTGELFF.